A single sample is the source of the 5 T cell receptor beta chains below, sequenced in a study of cytomegalovirus exposure and HLA in healthy donors. The PCR made use of 60 Vbeta and 13 Jbeta primers. Some clones are missing from TCRdb's copy, which holds only in-frame ones; the method was immunoSEQ multiplex PCR. Counted here are 110,000 to 150,000 clones, approximately 80% occurring once; the ten biggest clones make up roughly 4.3%. The sample comprised PBMCs. The receptors here all came from a woman aged 40 to 50 in good health and CMV-seropositive.

This chain connects TRBV7-9 to TRBJ2-7; 7 nucleotides agree with TRBD2. The V gene's germline CDR1 is SEHNR and CDR2 FQNEAQ (reference sequence). This CDR3 comprises 12 residues. V gave up 4 bases and J gave up 7 bases; unmatched junction bases: 4. The CDR3 reads CASSSQRGEQYF. CDR3 in DNA: TGTGCCAGCAGCTCTCAGCGGGGAGAGCAGTACTTC. The full variable domain, in which reference TRBV7-9 and TRBJ2-7 provide the parts outside the CDR3, is DTGVSQNPRHKITKRGQNVTFRCDPISEHNRLYWYRQTLGQGPEFLTYFQNEAQLEKSRLLSDRFSAERPKGSFSTLEIQRTEQGDSAMYLCASSSQRGEQYFGPGTRLTVT.

The CDR3 nucleotides read TGTGCCGCCGCAAGCTGGACGCCAGGGGGGCGCGTTGGCTACACCTTC. Translated: CAAASWTPGGRVGYTF. The chain links TRBV30 to TRBJ1-2; 7 bases match TRBD1. V shed 8 bases, J shed 7 bases, and the junction held 22 bases outside the gene matches. Germline lookup yields CDR1 GTSNPN and CDR2 SVGIG (reference sequence). The CDR3 loop spans 16 amino acids.

This chain joins TRBV5-4 and TRBJ1-2, with D perhaps TRBD1 (5 bases). Germline CDR1 reads SGHNT; CDR2 reads YYREEE (reference sequence). The V end lost 0 bases, the J end lost 8 bases, and 11 bases lay between the germline ends. The CDR3 runs to 13 residues. CDR3 amino acids: CASSLARVDGYTF. CDR3 bases: TGTGCCAGCAGCTTGGCCAGGGTAGACGGCTACACCTTC.

This chain links TRBV6-1 with TRBJ2-5; tentatively, D is TRBD2 (5 bases). V was cut by 0 bases and J by 3 bases, with 14 bases left in between. CDR3 length: 16 residues. Per the germline V gene, CDR1 is MNHNS and CDR2 is SASEGT. DNA of the CDR3: TGTGCCAGCAGTGAAGCGAGACTACCGATGGAAGAGACCCAGTACTTC. Translation gives CASSEARLPMEETQYF.

The chain combines TRBV20-1 with TRBJ2-1, with D unclear. Germline assignment: CDR1 DFQATT and CDR2 SNEGSKA (reference sequence). V lost 6 bases, J lost 7 bases, and 10 bases lay in between. CDR3 length equals 11 residues. The chain's CDR3 is CSAPTRNEQFF. As DNA, the CDR3 is TGCAGTGCCCCAACCAGGAATGAGCAGTTCTTC.